This T cell receptor beta chain was found in a study of T-cell memory formation after mild COVID-19. After removal of 6 bases from V and 5 bases from J, the junction contained 5 bases not matched to a gene. Germline values: CDR1 MNHEY, CDR2 SMNVEV (reference sequence). This CDR3 region has 14 residues. This clonotype was picked up a small number of times. Antigen: not known. Findings and caveats of the study: Nothing confirmed that second-wave clones peaking on day 37 were specific for SARS-CoV-2. Those CD4+ clones that contracted were mainly in CM and EM (CD8+ ones in EMRA).

cDNA libraries for TCR alpha and TCR beta, carrying sample barcodes and UMIs, came from 5'RACE with constant-segment primers. TCRdb recomputed calls from the 5' RACE reads with MiXCR, one row per CDR3 protein. The repertoire consists of 200,000 to 300,000 distinct CDR3 sequences, with around 10% occurring once and the leading ten covering 22%. This TCR was sampled from a man in his late teens or twenties who had mild COVID-19 (a few samples of this study predate the infection). Cell type and time point are not known. V usage is TRBV27 and J usage is TRBJ2-1; TRBD2 matches 9 bases. Sequenced material: PBMCs or a T cell subset sorted from them (not recorded which). The CDR3 sequence is CASRLAGRHNEQFF. The CDR3 nucleotides are TGTGCCAGCAGGCTAGCGGGGCGGCACAATGAGCAGTTCTTC.